Each of the 12 T cell receptor beta chains below was sequenced from the same sample in a study of CD8+ T cells in alopecia areata. Extraction of RNA preceded its reverse transcription into cDNA, which served as the sequencing template. TCRdb's table, derived via immunoSEQ multiplex PCR, lists solely in-frame clones and lacks some. The repertoire consists of about 180,000 clones, with about 51% occurring once and the leading ten covering roughly 9.1%. The treatment denotes: oral pan-JAK inhibitor, 5-10 mg twice daily. The specimen was CD8+ T cells sorted from blood, collected around week 54, from a patient treated with tofacitinib. The receptors here all came from a human donor with alopecia areata.

This clone was counted only a few times. J is TRBJ2-5 and V is TRBV25-1; D is undetermined. V was pared by 1 base and J by 2 bases, with 8 bases between. This CDR3 comprises 14 residues. CDR1 is MGHDK, CDR2 SYGVNS, per germline. The CDR3 protein is CASSELGLQETQYF. CDR3 DNA sequence: TGTGCCAGCAGTGAATTGGGGTTACAAGAGACCCAGTACTTC.

The V and J genes are TRBV5-6 and TRBJ2-5; no firm D call. CDR1 is SGHDT, CDR2 YYEEEE, per germline. The CDR3 contains 13 residues. Trimming removed 2 bases from V and 6 bases from J, with 11 bases in between. DNA of the CDR3: TGTGCCAGCAGCTTCTCTGGGCTGCAGACCCAGTACTTC. Its translation: CASSFSGLQTQYF.

CDR3 region: CSVAPGQVKYETQYF. The CDR3 coding sequence is TGCAGCGTCGCTCCTGGACAAGTTAAGTATGAGACCCAGTACTTC. The V call is TRBV29-1, the J call TRBJ2-5; a weak D match, TRBD1 (5 bases). V shed 6 bases and J shed 5 bases, with 22 bases lying between them. The CDR3 has 15 amino acids. CDR1 is SQVTM, CDR2 ANQGSEA, per germline. Based on the CDR3 plus reference TRBV29-1 and TRBJ2-5, the full variable domain is SAVISQKPSRDICQRGTSLTIQCQVDSQVTMMFWYRQQPGQSLTLIATANQGSEATYESGFVIDKFPISRPNLTFSTLTVSNMSPEDSSIYLCSVAPGQVKYETQYFGPGTRLLVL.

The chain links TRBV4-3 to TRBJ2-1; TRBD1 aligns across 9 bases. J was trimmed by 3 bases and V by 4 bases; bases with no gene match: 1. The CDR3 spans 14 residues. Per the germline V gene, CDR1 is LGHNA and CDR2 is YSLEER. CDR3 loop: CASSPTGGYNEQFF. The CDR3 coding sequence is TGCGCCAGCAGCCCGACAGGGGGCTACAATGAGCAGTTCTTC.

The chain links TRBV27 to TRBJ1-2; D is unclear. The CDR3 has 14 amino acids. Germline V gene data show CDR1 as MNHEY and CDR2 as SMNVEV (reference sequence). Trimming took off 4 bases at V and 8 bases at J, with 17 bases between the two ends. Here the CDR3 reads CASSYTTSSGGYTF. The CDR3 DNA sequence: TGTGCCAGCAGTTATACGACATCATCGGGCGGCTACACCTTC.

This clone was seen a single time. The chain couples TRBV13 to TRBJ1-5; perhaps TRBD1 as D (6 bases). Germline V gene sequence: CDR1 PRHDT, CDR2 FYEKMQ (reference sequence). CDR3 size: 14 residues. The germline V and J ends were trimmed by 5 bases and 11 bases, with 19 bases remaining between them. The CDR3 loop is CASSLSGAQGTQHF. The CDR3, as DNA: TGTGCCAGCAGCCTTTCAGGGGCCCAAGGGACCCAGCATTTT.

This chain links TRBV13 with TRBJ1-1, with TRBD1 as a possible D gene (5 bases). Trimming left V 5 bases short and J 5 bases short, with 15 bases between. The CDR3 consists of 14 residues. Germline loops: CDR1 PRHDT, CDR2 FYEKMQ (reference sequence). DNA for the CDR3: TGTGCCAGCAGCGCCTTGGGGGGAGAAACTGAAGCTTTCTTT. Translated: CASSALGGETEAFF. The variable domain in full, completed from reference TRBV13 and TRBJ1-1, reads AAGVIQSPRHLIKEKRETATLKCYPIPRHDTVYWYQQGPGQDPQFLISFYEKMQSDKGSIPDRFSAQQFSDYHSELNMSSLELGDSALYFCASSALGGETEAFFGQGTRLTVV.

The chain combines TRBV4-1 with TRBJ2-1; TRBD2 is a possible D gene (6 bases). Germline V gene data show CDR1 as MGHRA and CDR2 as YSYEKL. CDR3 length equals 17 residues. V lost 3 bases and J lost 3, with 18 bases in between. The CDR3 DNA reads TGCGCCAGCAGCCAGGTGGGAGGCAGGACCCGCTACAATGAGCAGTTCTTC. This translates into CASSQVGGRTRYNEQFF.

V is TRBV4-1 and J is TRBJ2-5; possibly TRBD1 or TRBD2 for D (5 bases each). Germline assignment: CDR1 MGHRA and CDR2 YSYEKL. CDR3 length: 16 residues. V lost 1 base and J lost 0, with 12 bases in between. CDR3 in amino acids: CASSQGGAINQETQYF. The DNA for the CDR3 is TGCGCCAGCAGCCAAGGAGGGGCCATAAACCAAGAGACCCAGTACTTC.

This clone was seen more than once but under ten times. CDR3 sequence reads: CASSSGAGTGLYEQYF. The CDR3 nucleotides are TGTGCCAGCAGCTCCGGAGCGGGGACAGGGCTCTACGAGCAGTACTTC. The genes are TRBV5-6 and TRBJ2-7; 9 bases match TRBD1. CDR1 SGHDT and CDR2 YYEEEE come from the germline V gene. After removal of 3 bases from V and 3 bases from J, the junction contained 10 bases not matched to a gene. The CDR3 covers 16 residues.

V gene TRBV13 combines with J gene TRBJ2-7, with TRBD1 as a possible D gene (6 bases). The germline CDR1 and CDR2 sequences are PRHDT and FYEKMQ (reference sequence). This CDR3 contains 13 residues. V was shortened by 5 bases and J by 5 bases, with 13 bases between the two germline ends. The CDR3 reads CASSPLQGNEQYF. CDR3 sequence (DNA): TGTGCCAGCAGCCCACTTCAGGGGAACGAGCAGTACTTC.

The chain couples TRBV9 to TRBJ1-1; no clear D. Trimming took 0 bases from V and 5 from J, leaving 11 bases between them. The germline V gene has CDR1 SGDLS and CDR2 YYNGEE. The length of the CDR3 is 14 residues. The CDR3: CASSVEVRGTEAFF. The CDR3, as DNA: TGTGCCAGCAGCGTAGAGGTACGTGGGACTGAAGCTTTCTTT.